This T cell receptor beta chain was obtained from a study of blood T cell repertoires in COVID-19. Adults between roughly 18 and 89 years of age took part from more than 20 US areas. Between the trimmed V and J ends, which lost 5 bases and 8 bases, there was a span of 18 bases. Germline values: CDR1 MNHEY, CDR2 SMNVEV (reference sequence). This CDR3 is built from 14 residues. The data were produced by immunoSEQ multiplex PCR, yet TCRdb's version contains in-frame clones alone and is incomplete. The sample records 150,000 to 250,000 clones, 80% to 85% being singletons. This chain connects TRBV27 to TRBJ1-2; perhaps TRBD1 as D (5 bases). The sequence derives from a man aged 35 to 55 who had recovered from COVID-19. The sequencing input was PBMCs or T cells enriched from blood (not recorded which). CDR3 in DNA: TGTGCCAGCAGTCCCGTGGGGGGGATAATCGGCTACACCTTC. It is translated as CASSPVGGIIGYTF.